This paragraph covers one T cell receptor (beta chain) sequence. Its antigen is still unknown. The data belong to a study of sequential checkpoint blockade in melanoma. Across the whole study: Matched biopsies came pretreatment and at week 13 for 20 to 25 patients.

Treatment in this sample: randomized to nivolumab then ipilimumab (arm A) or the reverse (arm B). The study's findings and limits: PD-L1 staining and CD8+ counts, not mutational load, tracked tumor T-cell clonality. Rising tumor T-cell fraction and clonality meant about 30 times likelier benefit. For nivolumab-first patients, baseline tumor clonality was associated with response.

V was shortened by 2 bases and J by 4 bases, with 14 bases between the two germline ends. Germline-derived CDR1 and CDR2 are MDHEN and SYDVKM. The CDR3 has 15 amino acids. Using immunoSEQ multiplex PCR, the repertoire was profiled, and TCRdb retains in-frame clones only, with some absent. Among approximately 1,000 clones, approximately 22% were seen once, and the ten largest hold over 9%. This specimen consisted of tumor tissue (inferred from file names), obtained from a patient given nivolumab and ipilimumab in sequence. The TCR sequence derives from a human donor with melanoma. The chain recombines TRBV28 with TRBJ1-2; possibly TRBD1 for D (6 bases). CDR3 sequence (DNA): TGTGCCAGCAGTTTACCAGGGGATGTTGGCTATGGCTACACCTTC. It is translated as CASSLPGDVGYGYTF.